A single sample is the source of the 26 T cell receptor beta chains below, sequenced in a study of blood T cell repertoires in COVID-19 (dated by TCRdb to the early 2020s). The library was obtained by the immunoSEQ multiplex PCR assay. In TCRdb, the immuneACCESS table is reduced to in-frame sequences with V and J assigned. These tables do not hold every clone; where another copy was compared, an unresolved V gene accounts for under half, and the others remain unexplained. The sample has over 45,000 clones on record, 90% of them singletons. The leading ten clones occupy roughly 3.9% of the sample. Source material: peripheral blood. These TCRs come from a man aged 50-59 years with acute or convalescent COVID-19.

The chain is built from TRBV11-3 and TRBJ2-5; 8 nucleotides line up with TRBD2. CDR3 length equals 14 residues. The germline V gene encodes CDR1 SGHNT and CDR2 YENEEA. Trimming cost V 3 bases and J 3 bases; bases outside gene matches: 3. DNA for the CDR3: TGTGCCAGCAGCTTCCGCGGGGGGAAAGAGACCCAGTACTTC. Translating gives CASSFRGGKETQYF.

V and J are TRBV13 and TRBJ2-7; 9 bases match TRBD2. Germline V gives CDR1 PRHDT, CDR2 FYEKMQ (reference sequence). V lost 5 bases, J lost 3 bases, and 11 bases stayed unmatched. There are 16 residues in the CDR3. Here the CDR3 DNA reads TGTGCCAGCAGCCCCTCAGGGCTAGCGGGAAACTACGAGCAGTACTTC. This encodes CASSPSGLAGNYEQYF.

This clone was picked up a small number of times. This chain joins TRBV23-1 and TRBJ2-2, with TRBD2 identical over 11 bases. TRBV23-1 has ORF status, its function being uncertain. CDR3 length equals 15 residues. After removal of 7 bases from V and 6 bases from J, the junction contained 7 bases not matched to a gene. The CDR3 nucleotides read TGCGCCAGCATTCACCCGGGACTAGCGGCCGGGGAGCTGTTTTTT. Translated, it gives CASIHPGLAAGELFF.

The chain carries TRBV7-9 and TRBJ2-7; TRBD2 is a possible D gene (6 bases). The CDR3 consists of 11 residues. V was pared by 3 bases and J by 10 bases, with 10 bases between. In germline, CDR1 is SEHNR, CDR2 FQNEAQ (reference sequence). CDR3 residues: CASSLGGTQYF. In DNA form, the CDR3 reads TGTGCCAGCAGCTTGGGCGGGACTCAGTACTTC.

This rearrangement joins TRBV19 to TRBJ2-1, with 7 bases identical to TRBD2. The length of the CDR3 is 14 residues. Germline trimming cut 6 bases from V and 5 bases from J; bases unmatched to any gene: 7. In germline, CDR1 is LNHDA, CDR2 SQIVND (reference sequence). The CDR3 DNA sequence: TGTGCCAGTAGCCGGGAGGTCCGGGACAATGAGCAGTTCTTC. Protein: CASSREVRDNEQFF.

V gene TRBV21-1 combines with J gene TRBJ2-1; TRBD1 was called by the table and not checked on the DNA. TRBV21-1 is designated a pseudogene. The CDR3 is 16 amino acids. The CDR3 sequence is CASSFRTGSSYNEQFF. The CDR3 DNA is TGTGCCAGCAGCTTCCGGACAGGAAGCTCCTACAATGAGCAGTTCTTC.

V usage is TRBV12-2 and J usage is TRBJ2-2; the D call in the table, TRBD2, was not verified against the DNA. TRBV12-2 has pseudogene status. The CDR3 has 20 amino acids. This CDR3 reads CASRPRGGTHLTVNTGELFF. CDR3 DNA sequence: TGTGCAAGTCGCCCCCGGGGGGGGACTCACCTTACGGTTAACACCGGGGAGCTGTTTTTT.

The chain combines TRBV6-2 or TRBV6-3 with TRBJ1-2; D is perhaps TRBD1 (5 bases). The germline V and J ends were trimmed by 6 bases and 0 bases, with 17 bases remaining between them. Germline CDR1 reads MNHEY; CDR2 reads SVGEGT. This CDR3 has 16 residues. The CDR3 DNA reads TGTGCCAGCAGCTGGGGACTGGAACTAGCTAACTATGGCTACACCTTC. Encoded protein: CASSWGLELANYGYTF.

The V gene is TRBV24-1, the J gene TRBJ2-2; 7 bases agree with TRBD1. J lost 6 bases, V lost 4 bases, and 7 bases had no gene match. This CDR3 spans 15 amino acids. Germline CDR1 KGHDR, CDR2 SFDVKD. Here the CDR3 DNA reads TGTGCCACCAGTGAATCACAGGGGTTCCCCGGGGAGCTGTTTTTT. Its protein product is CATSESQGFPGELFF.

The rearrangement links TRBV7-8 to TRBJ2-3; D might be TRBD1 (6 bases). Trimming cost V 1 base and J 3 bases, with 14 bases left between them. This CDR3 is built from 16 residues. Germline V lookup: CDR1 SGHVS, CDR2 FQNEAQ. CDR3 nucleotide sequence: TGTGCCAGCAGCTTAGTAACAGGGCACGATACAGATACGCAGTATTTT. This sequence encodes CASSLVTGHDTDTQYF.

The chain employs TRBV10-2 and TRBJ2-3; 8 nucleotides match TRBD1. The length of the CDR3 is 17 residues. V trimming: 0 bases; J trimming: 3 bases; junction bases outside the gene matches: 8. Per the germline V gene, CDR1 is WSHSY and CDR2 is SAAADI. CDR3 in amino acids: CASSESLATGETDTQYF. The CDR3, as DNA: TGCGCCAGCAGTGAGTCCCTCGCGACAGGGGAAACAGATACGCAGTATTTT.

The V gene is TRBV7-9, the J gene TRBJ2-7; D is possibly TRBD2 (5 bases). The germline gives CDR1 SEHNR, CDR2 FQNEAQ (reference sequence). V was trimmed by 3 bases and J by 1 base, leaving 10 bases between them. The CDR3 runs to 14 residues. This CDR3 reads CASSFGLPSYEQYF. CDR3 in DNA: TGTGCCAGCAGCTTCGGACTCCCGTCCTACGAGCAGTACTTC.

The J gene is TRBJ1-1, the V gene TRBV5-1, with D perhaps matching TRBD1 (6 bases). The CDR3 sequence is 16 residues long. V was clipped by 1 base and J by 1 base, with 14 bases between them. In germline, CDR1 is SGHRS, CDR2 YFSETQ. The CDR3 spells CASSLWVTGRNTEAFF. DNA of the CDR3: TGCGCCAGCAGCTTGTGGGTAACAGGGAGGAACACTGAAGCTTTCTTT.

This sequence joins TRBV5-1 and TRBJ2-2, with a tentative D call TRBD2 (5 bases). The CDR3 totals 16 residues. Trimming cost V 4 bases and J 5 bases, with 18 bases left between them. The germline V gene encodes CDR1 SGHRS and CDR2 YFSETQ. The CDR3 loop reads CASSPVRASGTGELFF. The CDR3 region has the DNA TGCGCCAGCAGCCCCGTGAGGGCCTCCGGGACCGGGGAGCTGTTTTTT. Full variable domain (outside the CDR3, taken from reference TRBV5-1 and TRBJ2-2): KAGVTQTPRYLIKTRGQQVTLSCSPISGHRSVSWYQQTPGQGLQFLFEYFSETQRNKGNFPGRFSGRQFSNSRSEMNVSTLELGDSALYLCASSPVRASGTGELFFGEGSRLTVL.

The chain is built from TRBV19 and TRBJ2-4, with 12 bases aligning to TRBD2. Looked up from germline, CDR1 is LNHDA and CDR2 is SQIVND (reference sequence). Germline trimming cut 5 bases from V and 6 bases from J; bases unmatched to any gene: 2. This CDR3 spans 14 amino acids. The CDR3 nucleotides read TGTGCCAGTAGTCTAGCGGGGGGGGGAAACATTCAGTACTTC. It yields the protein CASSLAGGGNIQYF. The full variable domain, with the rest looked up from reference TRBV19 and TRBJ2-4, is DGGITQSPKYLFRKEGQNVTLSCEQNLNHDAMYWYRQDPGQGLRLIYYSQIVNDFQKGDIAEGYSVSREKKESFPLTVTSAQKNPTAFYLCASSLAGGGNIQYFGAGTRLSVL.

The chain links TRBV10-2 to TRBJ1-5, with 9 bases fitting TRBD1. Germline lookup yields CDR1 WSHSY and CDR2 SAAADI. The V gene end was trimmed by 6 bases and the J gene end by 1 base; junction bases not matched to a gene: 4. The CDR3 is 15 residues long. CDR3 in amino acids: CASSATGGSNQPQHF. CDR3 bases: TGCGCCAGCAGCGCGACAGGGGGGAGCAATCAGCCCCAGCATTTT.

This chain links TRBV4-1 with TRBJ1-1, with 8 bases identical to TRBD1. The junction had 4 bases not matched to a gene; V was cut back by 0 bases and J by 1 base. This CDR3 is built from 16 residues. Germline values: CDR1 MGHRA, CDR2 YSYEKL. The CDR3 DNA sequence: TGCGCCAGCAGCCAAGAAGGGACAGGTACGAACACTGAAGCTTTCTTT. It encodes CASSQEGTGTNTEAFF.

CDR3 nucleotide sequence: TGCGCCAGCAGCTTGGCTACCTCACAGGGATCACCCCTCCACTTT. Its protein product is CASSLATSQGSPLHF. The rearrangement links TRBV5-1 to TRBJ1-6; D perhaps matches TRBD1 (6 bases). V was cut by 0 bases and J by 10 bases, with 14 bases left in between. The CDR3 extends over 15 amino acids. Germline V gene sequence: CDR1 SGHRS, CDR2 YFSETQ.

This sequence joins TRBV14 and TRBJ1-2, with D unclear. The germline V gene has CDR1 SGHDN and CDR2 FVKESK. V dropped 1 base and J dropped 1 base, with 4 bases sitting between them. The CDR3 is 13 amino acids. The CDR3 loop reads CASSQVYNYGYTF. The CDR3 DNA sequence: TGTGCCAGCAGCCAAGTGTATAACTATGGCTACACCTTC.

The CDR3 nucleotides read TGCGCCAGCAGTTCAGGGGAGATCAATCAGCCCCAGCATTTT. Protein: CASSSGEINQPQHF. This rearrangement joins TRBV5-1 to TRBJ1-5, with D maybe TRBD1 (6 bases). The germline V gene encodes CDR1 SGHRS and CDR2 YFSETQ. V lost 5 bases and J 3 bases, leaving 12 bases between the germline ends. CDR3 length: 14 amino acids.

V and J are TRBV9 and TRBJ2-1; TRBD1 matches at 8 bases. The CDR3 contains 14 residues. Losses at the gene ends were 5 bases for V and 1 base for J; bases not matched to a gene: 2. Germline CDR1 reads SGDLS; CDR2 reads YYNGEE. The CDR3: CASSTGGSYNEQFF. CDR3 in DNA: TGTGCCAGCAGTACAGGGGGATCCTACAATGAGCAGTTCTTC.

The V and J genes are TRBV5-6 and TRBJ2-7; 7 bases match TRBD1. This CDR3 is built from 15 residues. CDR1 and CDR2 from the germline V gene are SGHDT and YYEEEE. V lost 0 bases to trimming and J lost 2 bases; unmatched junction nucleotides: 5. This CDR3 reads CASSLGGQAAYEQYF. CDR3 coding DNA: TGTGCCAGCAGCTTGGGCGGACAGGCTGCCTACGAGCAGTACTTC.

This sequence joins TRBV1 and TRBJ2-5; the D segment call TRBD2 is taken from the table without a DNA check. TRBV1 is recorded as a pseudogene. The CDR3 runs to 17 residues. The CDR3 DNA sequence: TGCACCAGCAGCCAAGGGGCCAGCGGGAGGGCAAGAGAGACCCAGTACTTC. Translation gives CTSSQGASGRARETQYF.

The chain carries TRBV9 and TRBJ2-5, with D perhaps matching TRBD2 (5 bases). Looked up from germline, CDR1 is SGDLS and CDR2 is YYNGEE. The CDR3 totals 13 residues. V gave up 4 bases and J gave up 5 bases, with 12 bases separating them. The CDR3 nucleotides read TGTGCCAGCAGCCGTAAAGGCGGGGAGACCCAGTACTTC. Encoded protein: CASSRKGGETQYF.

The chain has TRBV9 and TRBJ1-6; TRBD1 agrees at 9 bases. The germline gives CDR1 SGDLS, CDR2 YYNGEE. CDR3 size: 16 residues. The V gene end was trimmed by 0 bases and the J gene end by 10 bases; junction bases not matched to a gene: 8. CDR3 bases: TGTGCCAGCAGCGTAGCGGGACAGGGATTCCAATCACCCCTCCACTTT. It encodes CASSVAGQGFQSPLHF.

Relative to its sample, this clone is medium-sized. The chain recombines TRBV7-9 with TRBJ2-7; 9 bases agree with TRBD1. CDR3 length: 15 amino acids. CDR1 is SEHNR and CDR2 is FQNEAQ in the germline V gene (reference sequence). With 4 bases clipped from V and 5 bases from J, the junction kept 9 bases outside the gene matches. The CDR3 region is CASSYPTGGDHEQYF. CDR3 in DNA: TGTGCCAGCAGCTACCCGACAGGGGGTGACCACGAGCAGTACTTC.